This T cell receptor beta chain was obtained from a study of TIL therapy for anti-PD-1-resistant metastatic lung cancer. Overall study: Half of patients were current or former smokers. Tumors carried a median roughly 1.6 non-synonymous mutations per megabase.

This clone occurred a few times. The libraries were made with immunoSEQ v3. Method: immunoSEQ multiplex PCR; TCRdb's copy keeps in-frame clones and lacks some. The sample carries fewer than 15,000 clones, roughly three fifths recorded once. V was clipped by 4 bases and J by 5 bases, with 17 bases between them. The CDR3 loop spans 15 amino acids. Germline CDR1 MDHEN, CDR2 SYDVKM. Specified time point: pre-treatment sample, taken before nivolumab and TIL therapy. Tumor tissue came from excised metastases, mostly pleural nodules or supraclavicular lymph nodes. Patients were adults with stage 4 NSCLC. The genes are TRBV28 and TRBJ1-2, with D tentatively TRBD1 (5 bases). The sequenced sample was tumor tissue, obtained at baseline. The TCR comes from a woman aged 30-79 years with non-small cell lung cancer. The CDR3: CASSSGGVVGYGYTF. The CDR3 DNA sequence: TGTGCCAGCAGTTCCGGGGGGGTGGTGGGGTATGGCTACACCTTC.